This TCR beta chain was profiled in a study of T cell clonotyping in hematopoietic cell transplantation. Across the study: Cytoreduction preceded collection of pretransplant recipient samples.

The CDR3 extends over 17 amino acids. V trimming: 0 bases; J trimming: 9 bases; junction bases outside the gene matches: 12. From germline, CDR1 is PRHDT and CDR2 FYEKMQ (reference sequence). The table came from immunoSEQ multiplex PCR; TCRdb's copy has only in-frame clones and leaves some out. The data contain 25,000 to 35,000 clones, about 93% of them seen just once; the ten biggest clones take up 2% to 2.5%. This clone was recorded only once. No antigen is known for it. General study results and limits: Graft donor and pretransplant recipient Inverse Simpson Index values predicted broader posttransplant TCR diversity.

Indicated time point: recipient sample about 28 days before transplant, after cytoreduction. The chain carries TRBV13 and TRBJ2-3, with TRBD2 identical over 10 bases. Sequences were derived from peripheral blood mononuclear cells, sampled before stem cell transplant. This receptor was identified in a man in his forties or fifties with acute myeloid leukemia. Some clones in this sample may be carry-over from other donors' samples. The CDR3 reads CASSLGGASGSGGTQYF. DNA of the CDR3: TGTGCCAGCAGCTTAGGAGGGGCTAGCGGGAGTGGTGGCACGCAGTATTTT.